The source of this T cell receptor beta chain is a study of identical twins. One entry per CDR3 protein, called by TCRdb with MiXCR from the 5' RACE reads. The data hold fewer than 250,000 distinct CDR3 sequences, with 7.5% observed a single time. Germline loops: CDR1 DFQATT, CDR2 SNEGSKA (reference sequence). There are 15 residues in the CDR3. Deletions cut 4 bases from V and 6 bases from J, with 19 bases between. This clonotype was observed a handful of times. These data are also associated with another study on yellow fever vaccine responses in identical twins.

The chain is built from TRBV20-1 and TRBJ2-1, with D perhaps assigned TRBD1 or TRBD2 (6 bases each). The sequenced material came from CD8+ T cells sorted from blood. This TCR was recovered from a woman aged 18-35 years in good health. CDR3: CSANEQGAGGNEQFF. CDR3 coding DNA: TGCAGTGCTAACGAACAGGGTGCCGGGGGCAATGAGCAGTTCTTC.